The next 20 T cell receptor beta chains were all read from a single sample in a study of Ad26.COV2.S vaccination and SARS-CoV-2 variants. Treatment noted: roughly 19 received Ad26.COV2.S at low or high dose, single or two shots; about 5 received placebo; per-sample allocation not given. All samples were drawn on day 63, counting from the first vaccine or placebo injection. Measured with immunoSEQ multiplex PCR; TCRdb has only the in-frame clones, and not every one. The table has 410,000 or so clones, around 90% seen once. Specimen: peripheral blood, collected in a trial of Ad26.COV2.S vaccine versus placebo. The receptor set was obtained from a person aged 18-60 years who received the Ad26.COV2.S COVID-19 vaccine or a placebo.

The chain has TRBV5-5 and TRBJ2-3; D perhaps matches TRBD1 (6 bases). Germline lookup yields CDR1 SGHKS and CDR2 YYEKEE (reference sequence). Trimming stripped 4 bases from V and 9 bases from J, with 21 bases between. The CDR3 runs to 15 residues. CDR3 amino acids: CASSPDLGQLKTQYF. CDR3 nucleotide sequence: TGTGCCAGCAGCCCAGACCTCGGACAGCTGAAGACGCAGTATTTT.

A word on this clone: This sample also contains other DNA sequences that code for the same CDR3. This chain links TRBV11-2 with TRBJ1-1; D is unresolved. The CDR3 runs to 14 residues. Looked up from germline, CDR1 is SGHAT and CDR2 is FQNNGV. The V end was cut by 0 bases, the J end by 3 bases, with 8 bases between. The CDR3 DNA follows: TGTGCCAGCAGCTTAGATCAAGGTGACACTGAAGCTTTCTTT. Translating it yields CASSLDQGDTEAFF.

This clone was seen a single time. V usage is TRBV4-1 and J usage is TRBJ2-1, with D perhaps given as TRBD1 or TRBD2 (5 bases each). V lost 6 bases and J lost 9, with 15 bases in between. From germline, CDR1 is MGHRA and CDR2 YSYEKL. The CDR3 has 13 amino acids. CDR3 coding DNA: TGCGCCAGCAGTAGGACTGGGGCGCGTGAGCAGTTCTTC. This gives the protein CASSRTGAREQFF.

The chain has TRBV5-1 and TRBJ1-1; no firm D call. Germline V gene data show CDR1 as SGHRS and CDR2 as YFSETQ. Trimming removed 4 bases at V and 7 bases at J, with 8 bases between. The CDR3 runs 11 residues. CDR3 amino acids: CASSTSSEAFF. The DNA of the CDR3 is TGCGCCAGCAGCACATCCAGTGAAGCTTTCTTT. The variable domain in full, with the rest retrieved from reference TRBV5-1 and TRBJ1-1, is KAGVTQTPRYLIKTRGQQVTLSCSPISGHRSVSWYQQTPGQGLQFLFEYFSETQRNKGNFPGRFSGRQFSNSRSEMNVSTLELGDSALYLCASSTSSEAFFGQGTRLTVV.

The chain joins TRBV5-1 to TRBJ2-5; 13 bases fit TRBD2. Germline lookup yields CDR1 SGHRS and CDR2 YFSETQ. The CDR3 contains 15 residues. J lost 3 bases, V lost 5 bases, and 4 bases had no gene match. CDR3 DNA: TGCGCCAGCAGTCGCGGGACTAGCGGGAAAGAGACCCAGTACTTC. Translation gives CASSRGTSGKETQYF.

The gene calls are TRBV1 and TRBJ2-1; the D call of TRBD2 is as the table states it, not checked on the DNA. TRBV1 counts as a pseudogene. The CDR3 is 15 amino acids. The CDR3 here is CTSSQVGTPYNEQFF. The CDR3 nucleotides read TGCACCAGCAGCCAAGTGGGGACTCCCTACAATGAGCAGTTCTTC.

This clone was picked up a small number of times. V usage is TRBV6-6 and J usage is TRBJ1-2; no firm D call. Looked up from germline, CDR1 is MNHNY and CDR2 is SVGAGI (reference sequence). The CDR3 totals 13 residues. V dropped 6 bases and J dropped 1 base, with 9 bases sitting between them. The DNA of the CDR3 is TGTGCCAGCAGCCCGGTCGGTAACTATGGCTACACCTTC. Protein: CASSPVGNYGYTF.

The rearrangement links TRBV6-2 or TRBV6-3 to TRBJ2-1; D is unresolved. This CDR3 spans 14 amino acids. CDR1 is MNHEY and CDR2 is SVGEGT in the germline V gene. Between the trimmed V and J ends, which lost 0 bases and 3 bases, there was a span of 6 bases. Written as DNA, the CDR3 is TGTGCCAGCAGTTACTCAGGGAACTACAATGAGCAGTTCTTC. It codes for CASSYSGNYNEQFF.

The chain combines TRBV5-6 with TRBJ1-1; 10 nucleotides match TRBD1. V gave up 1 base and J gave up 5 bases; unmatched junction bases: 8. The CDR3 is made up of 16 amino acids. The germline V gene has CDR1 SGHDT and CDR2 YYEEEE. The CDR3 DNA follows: TGTGCCAGCAGCTTGCCCTTGACAGGGGGCCGTACTGAAGCTTTCTTT. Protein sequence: CASSLPLTGGRTEAFF. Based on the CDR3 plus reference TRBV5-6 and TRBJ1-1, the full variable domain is DAGVTQSPTHLIKTRGQQVTLRCSPKSGHDTVSWYQQALGQGPQFIFQYYEEEERQRGNFPDRFSGHQFPNYSSELNVNALLLGDSALYLCASSLPLTGGRTEAFFGQGTRLTVV.

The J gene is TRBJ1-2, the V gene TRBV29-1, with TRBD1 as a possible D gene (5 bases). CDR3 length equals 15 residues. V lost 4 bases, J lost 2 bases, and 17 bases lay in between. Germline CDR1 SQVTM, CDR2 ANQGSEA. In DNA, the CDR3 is TGCAGCGTTGGGGATGTGGGTCCAGGGAACTATGGCTACACCTTC. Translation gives CSVGDVGPGNYGYTF.

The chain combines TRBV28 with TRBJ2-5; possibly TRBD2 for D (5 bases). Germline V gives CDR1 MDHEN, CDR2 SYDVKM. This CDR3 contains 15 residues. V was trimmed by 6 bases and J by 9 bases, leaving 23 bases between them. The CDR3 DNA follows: TGTGCCAGCAGCCCACCAACGGGGTGGGGAAAGGCCCAGTACTTC. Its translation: CASSPPTGWGKAQYF.

The CDR3 coding sequence is TGTGCCAGCAGTCCCAAAGGACTCCGGGCTTACGAGCAGTACTTC. This codes for CASSPKGLRAYEQYF. The chain uses TRBV27 and TRBJ2-7; weak D call: TRBD2 (5 bases). CDR3 length: 15 amino acids. Looked up from germline, CDR1 is MNHEY and CDR2 is SMNVEV (reference sequence). The V end was cut by 5 bases, the J end by 4 bases, with 18 bases between.

The CDR3 nucleotides are TGTGCCAGCTCACCACCGGTGGCAGACGGGGAGCTGTTTTTT. Its translation: CASSPPVADGELFF. The chain joins TRBV18 to TRBJ2-2; D is ambiguous. The CDR3 has 14 residues. Looked up from germline, CDR1 is KGHSH and CDR2 is LQKENI. Trimming removed 0 bases at V and 7 bases at J, with 9 bases between.

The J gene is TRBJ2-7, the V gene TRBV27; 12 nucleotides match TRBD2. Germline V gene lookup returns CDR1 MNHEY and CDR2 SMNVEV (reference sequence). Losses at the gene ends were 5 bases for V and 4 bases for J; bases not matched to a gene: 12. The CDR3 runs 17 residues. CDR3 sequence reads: CASSPTPTSGRIYEQYF. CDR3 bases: TGTGCCAGCAGTCCCACTCCGACTAGCGGGAGAATTTACGAGCAGTACTTC.

CDR3 sequence reads: CASSPASSTDTQYF. The CDR3 nucleotides read TGTGCCAGCTCACCGGCTTCGTCCACAGATACGCAGTATTTT. This rearrangement joins TRBV18 to TRBJ2-3; unclear D gene. The CDR3 sequence is 14 residues long. Trimming removed 3 bases at V and 2 bases at J, with 9 bases between. Germline CDR1 and CDR2: KGHSH and LQKENI. Full variable domain (outside the CDR3, taken from reference TRBV18 and TRBJ2-3): NAGVMQNPRHLVRRRGQEARLRCSPMKGHSHVYWYRQLPEEGLKFMVYLQKENIIDESGMPKERFSAEFPKEGPSILRIQQVVRGDSAAYFCASSPASSTDTQYFGPGTRLTVL.

In DNA, the CDR3 is TGCAGCGTCGGACAGACAGGCGTCGGGGTGAACACTGAAGCTTTCTTT. Protein sequence: CSVGQTGVGVNTEAFF. V gene TRBV29-1 combines with J gene TRBJ1-1, with D possibly being TRBD1 (6 bases). Germline loops: CDR1 SQVTM, CDR2 ANQGSEA. This CDR3 is built from 16 residues. V lost 6 bases, J lost 0 bases, and 20 bases lay in between. The full variable domain, completed using reference TRBV29-1 and TRBJ1-1, is SAVISQKPSRDICQRGTSLTIQCQVDSQVTMMFWYRQQPGQSLTLIATANQGSEATYESGFVIDKFPISRPNLTFSTLTVSNMSPEDSSIYLCSVGQTGVGVNTEAFFGQGTRLTVV.

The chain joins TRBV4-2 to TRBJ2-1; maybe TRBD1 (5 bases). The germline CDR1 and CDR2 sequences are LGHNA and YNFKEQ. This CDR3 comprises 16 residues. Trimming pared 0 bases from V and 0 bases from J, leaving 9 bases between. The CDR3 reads CASSQDTGSSYNEQFF. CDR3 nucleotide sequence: TGTGCCAGCAGCCAAGACACAGGCAGCTCCTACAATGAGCAGTTCTTC.

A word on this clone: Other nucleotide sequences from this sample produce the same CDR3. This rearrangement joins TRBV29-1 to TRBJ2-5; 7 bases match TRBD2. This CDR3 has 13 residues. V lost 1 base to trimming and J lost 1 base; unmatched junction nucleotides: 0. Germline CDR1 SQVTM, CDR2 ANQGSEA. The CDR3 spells CSVEGGGQETQYF. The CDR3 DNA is TGCAGCGTTGAAGGGGGGGGCCAAGAGACCCAGTACTTC.

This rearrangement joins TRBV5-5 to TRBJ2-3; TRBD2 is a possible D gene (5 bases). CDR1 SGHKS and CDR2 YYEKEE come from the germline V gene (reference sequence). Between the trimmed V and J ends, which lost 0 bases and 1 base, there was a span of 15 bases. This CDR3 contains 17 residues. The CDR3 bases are TGTGCCAGCAGCTTGGCTCCCTATCCTAGCCGCACAGATACGCAGTATTTT. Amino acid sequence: CASSLAPYPSRTDTQYF.

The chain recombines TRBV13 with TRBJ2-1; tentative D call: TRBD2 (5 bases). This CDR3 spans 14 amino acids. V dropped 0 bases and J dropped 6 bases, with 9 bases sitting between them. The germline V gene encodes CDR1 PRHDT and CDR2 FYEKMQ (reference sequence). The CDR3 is CASSLGLGLNEQFF. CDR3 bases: TGTGCCAGCAGCTTAGGACTAGGGCTCAATGAGCAGTTCTTC.